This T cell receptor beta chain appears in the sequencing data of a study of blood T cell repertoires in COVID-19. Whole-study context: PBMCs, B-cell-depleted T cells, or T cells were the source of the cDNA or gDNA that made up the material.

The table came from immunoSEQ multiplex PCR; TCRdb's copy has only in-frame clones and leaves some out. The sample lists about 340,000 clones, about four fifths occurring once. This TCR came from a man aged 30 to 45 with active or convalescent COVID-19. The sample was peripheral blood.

CDR3 sequence: CASSFTQGSYNSPLHF. The CDR3 DNA is TGTGCCAGCAGCTTCACACAGGGCTCCTATAATTCACCCCTCCACTTT. The J gene is TRBJ1-6, the V gene TRBV7-3; the D gene is possibly TRBD1 (6 bases). Germline loops: CDR1 SGHTA, CDR2 FQGTGA. There are 16 residues in the CDR3. Trimming took off 3 bases at V and 0 bases at J, with 9 bases between the two ends.